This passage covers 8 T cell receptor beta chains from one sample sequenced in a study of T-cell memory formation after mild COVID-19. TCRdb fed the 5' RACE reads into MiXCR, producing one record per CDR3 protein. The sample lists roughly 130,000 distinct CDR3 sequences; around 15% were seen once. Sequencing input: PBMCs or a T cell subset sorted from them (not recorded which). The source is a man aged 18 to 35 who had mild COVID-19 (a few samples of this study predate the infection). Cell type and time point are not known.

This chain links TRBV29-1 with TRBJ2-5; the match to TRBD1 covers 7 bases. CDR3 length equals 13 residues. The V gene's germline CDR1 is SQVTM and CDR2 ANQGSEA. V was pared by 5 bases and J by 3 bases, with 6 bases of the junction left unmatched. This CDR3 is CSVRGQSKETQYF. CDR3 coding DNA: TGCAGCGTTAGGGGACAGTCCAAAGAGACCCAGTACTTC.

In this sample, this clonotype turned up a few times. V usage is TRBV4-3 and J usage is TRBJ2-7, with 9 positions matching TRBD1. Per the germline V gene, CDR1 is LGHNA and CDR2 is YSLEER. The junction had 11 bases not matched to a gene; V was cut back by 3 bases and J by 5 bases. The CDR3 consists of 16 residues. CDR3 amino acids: CASSQRAGTGTHEQYF. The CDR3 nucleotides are TGCGCCAGCAGCCAGAGGGCCGGGACAGGGACCCACGAGCAGTACTTC.

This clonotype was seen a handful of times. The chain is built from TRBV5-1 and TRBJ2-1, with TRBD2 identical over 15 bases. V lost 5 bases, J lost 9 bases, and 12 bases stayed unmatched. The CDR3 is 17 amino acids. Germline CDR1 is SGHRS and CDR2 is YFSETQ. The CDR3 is CASRGLAGGTRLGEQFF. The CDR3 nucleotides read TGCGCCAGCAGGGGACTAGCGGGGGGTACCCGTTTGGGTGAGCAGTTCTTC. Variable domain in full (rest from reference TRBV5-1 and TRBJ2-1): KAGVTQTPRYLIKTRGQQVTLSCSPISGHRSVSWYQQTPGQGLQFLFEYFSETQRNKGNFPGRFSGRQFSNSRSEMNVSTLELGDSALYLCASRGLAGGTRLGEQFFGPGTRLTVL.

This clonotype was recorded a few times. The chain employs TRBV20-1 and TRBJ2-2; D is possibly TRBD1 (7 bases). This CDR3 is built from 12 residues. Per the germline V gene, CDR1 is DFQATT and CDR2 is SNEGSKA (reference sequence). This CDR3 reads CSRRGPTGELFF. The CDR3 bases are TGCAGCCGGAGGGGGCCGACCGGGGAGCTGTTTTTT.

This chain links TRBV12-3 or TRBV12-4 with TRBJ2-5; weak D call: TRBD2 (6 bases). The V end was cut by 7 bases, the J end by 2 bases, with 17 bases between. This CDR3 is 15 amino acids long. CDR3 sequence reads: CASTPFRGTQETQYF. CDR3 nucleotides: TGTGCCAGCACCCCCTTTCGGGGGACTCAAGAGACCCAGTACTTC.

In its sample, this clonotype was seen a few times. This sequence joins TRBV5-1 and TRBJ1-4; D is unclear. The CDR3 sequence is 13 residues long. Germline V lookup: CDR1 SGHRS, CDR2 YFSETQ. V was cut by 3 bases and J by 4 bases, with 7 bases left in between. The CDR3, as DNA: TGCGCCAGCAGCTCAGGCAGTAATGAAAAACTGTTTTTT. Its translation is CASSSGSNEKLFF.

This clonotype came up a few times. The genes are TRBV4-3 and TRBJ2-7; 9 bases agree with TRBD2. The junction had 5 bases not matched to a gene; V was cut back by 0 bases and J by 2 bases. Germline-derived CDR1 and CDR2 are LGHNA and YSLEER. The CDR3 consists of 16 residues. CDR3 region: CASSQDQGGGAYEQYF. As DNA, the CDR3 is TGCGCCAGCAGCCAAGACCAGGGCGGGGGGGCCTACGAGCAGTACTTC.

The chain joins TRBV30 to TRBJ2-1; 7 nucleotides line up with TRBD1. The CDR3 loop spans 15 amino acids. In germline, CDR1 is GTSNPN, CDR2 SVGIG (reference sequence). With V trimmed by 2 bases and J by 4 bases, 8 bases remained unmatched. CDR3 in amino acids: CAWSSQTGQYNEQFF. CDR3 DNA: TGTGCCTGGAGTTCACAGACGGGACAGTACAATGAGCAGTTCTTC.